This T cell receptor (beta chain) was documented in a study of T cell responses to AZD1222 COVID-19 vaccine. The study's findings and limits: An increase in Spike-specific TCR breadth and depth was observed after two AZD1222 doses.

This CDR3 region has 15 residues. Trimming took 1 base from V and 1 from J, leaving 10 bases between them. CDR1 SGHAT and CDR2 FQNNGV come from the germline V gene. As for this clone: Its cognate antigen is unknown.

Sequenced by immunoSEQ multiplex PCR; TCRdb stores in-frame clones only, minus some. The data contain roughly 97,000 clones, approximately 89% of them singletons. The sequence derives from an adult who received the MenACWY meningococcal vaccine as a control. The V call is TRBV11-2, the J call TRBJ2-5, with D perhaps TRBD2 (6 bases). The sequencing used peripheral blood, collected 28 days after the second dose of the MenACWY control vaccine. The CDR3 region has the DNA TGTGCCAGCAGCTTAGGCGGGGAGATCCAAGAGACCCAGTACTTC. As protein: CASSLGGEIQETQYF.